This TCR beta chain came from a study of identical twins. TCRdb ran MiXCR on the 5' RACE reads and lists one entry per CDR3 protein. The sample lists some 500,000 distinct CDR3 sequences, 13% to 15% occurring once. The CDR3 covers 15 residues. Trimming took 5 bases from V and 1 from J, leaving 12 bases between them. Germline V gene sequence: CDR1 LGHDT, CDR2 YNNKEL (reference sequence). This same sample was also taken into another study, of yellow fever vaccine responses in identical twins.

The sequence was collected from a young woman in good health. The chain carries TRBV3-1 and TRBJ2-4; D tentatively fits TRBD1 or TRBD2 (6 bases each). Specimen: CD4+ T cells sorted from blood. The CDR3 is CASSDKGGAKNIQYF. The DNA of the CDR3 is TGTGCCAGCAGCGATAAAGGGGGGGCCAAAAACATTCAGTACTTC. Supplemented by reference TRBV3-1 and TRBJ2-4, the full variable domain reads DTAVSQTPKYLVTQMGNDKSIKCEQNLGHDTMYWYKQDSKKFLKIMFSYNNKELIINETVPNRFSPKSPDKAHLNLHINSLELGDSAVYFCASSDKGGAKNIQYFGAGTRLSVL.